The text below deals with one TCR beta chain. Following a re-call of the 5' RACE reads, TCRdb has one entry per CDR3 protein and lacks DNA. Its table records a few hundred thousand distinct CDR3 sequences. The sample comes from a study of T cells expressing NK-cell markers. Germline V lookup: CDR1 DFQATT, CDR2 SNEGSKA (reference sequence). This CDR3 is built from 13 residues. This TCR derives from a man aged 18 to 30 in good health. Sequences were obtained from blood T cells: a sorted CD56 or NKG2C T cell subset, CD4+ or CD8+ T cells, or bulk PBMC T cells (not recorded which). The gene calls are TRBV20-1 and TRBJ2-5; without DNA, the TCRdb call of TRBD1 cannot be checked. The CDR3 sequence: CSAAPGGQETQYF.